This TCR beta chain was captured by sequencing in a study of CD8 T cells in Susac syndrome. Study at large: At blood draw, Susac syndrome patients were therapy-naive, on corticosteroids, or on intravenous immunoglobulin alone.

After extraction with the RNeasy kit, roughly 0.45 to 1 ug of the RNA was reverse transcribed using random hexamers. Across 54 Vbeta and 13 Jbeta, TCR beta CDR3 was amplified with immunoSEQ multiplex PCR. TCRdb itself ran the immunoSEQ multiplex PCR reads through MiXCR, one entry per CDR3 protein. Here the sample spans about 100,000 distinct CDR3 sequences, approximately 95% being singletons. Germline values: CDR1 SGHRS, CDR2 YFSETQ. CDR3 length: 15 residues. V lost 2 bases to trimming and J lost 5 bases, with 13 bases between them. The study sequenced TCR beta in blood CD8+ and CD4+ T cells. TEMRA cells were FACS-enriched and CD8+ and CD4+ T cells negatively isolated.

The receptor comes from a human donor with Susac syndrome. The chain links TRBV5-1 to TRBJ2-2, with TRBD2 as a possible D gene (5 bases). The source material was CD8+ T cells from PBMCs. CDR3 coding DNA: TGCGCCAGCAGCTTAGGCGGACTTCGAACCGGGGAGCTGTTTTTT. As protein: CASSLGGLRTGELFF.